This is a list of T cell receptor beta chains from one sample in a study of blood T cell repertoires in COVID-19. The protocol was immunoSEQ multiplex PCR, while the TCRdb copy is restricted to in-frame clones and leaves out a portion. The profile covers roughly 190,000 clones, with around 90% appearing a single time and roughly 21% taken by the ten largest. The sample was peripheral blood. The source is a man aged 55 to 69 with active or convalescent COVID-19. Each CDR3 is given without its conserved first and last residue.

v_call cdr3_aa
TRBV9 ASSVGTGGKIEAF
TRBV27 ASSSDRGRNEQF
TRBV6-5 ASTGPRGYT
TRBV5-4 ASSLTNTDTQY
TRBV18 AIETGAGELF
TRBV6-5 ASILQGWNQPQH
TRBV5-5 ASSTLTGDQPQH
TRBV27 ASSFRDRDGGYT
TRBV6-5 ASSYGGGEKLF
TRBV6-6 ASTPTAYNSPLH
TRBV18 ASSSDNSPLH
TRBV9 ASSVGTSDLTDTQY
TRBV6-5 ASRGRRGPYEQY
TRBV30 AEPTSGDYNEQF
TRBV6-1 ASNEGGGYGYT
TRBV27 ASNSRNTGELF
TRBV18 ASSPTGDRGNTIY
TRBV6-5 ASSYRGQNTEAF
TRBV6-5 ASSYSGLKAGGYT
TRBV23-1 ASSQSAGLFYGYT
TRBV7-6 ASSAQGDPEAF
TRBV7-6 ASSLVGGQGNGYT
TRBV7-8 ASSPRQGRDEQY
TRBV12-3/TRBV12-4 ASSLGEGAEAF
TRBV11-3 ASSLEQGAEAF
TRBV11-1 ASSLGENTYEQY
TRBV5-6 ASSSPPGTDENQPQH
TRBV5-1 ASSLAGGGMRNEQF
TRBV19 ASSSRQVANEKLF
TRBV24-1 ATSDSVGGASEANVLT
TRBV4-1 ASSQDREGNEKLF
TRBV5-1 ASSLGDRADQPQH
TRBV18 ASSRTVQTSSYEQY
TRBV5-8 ASSLGQRVNQPQH
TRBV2 ASSEGQAYGYT
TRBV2 ASRTIGPGEQY
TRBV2 ASLRVFTGGGLGDSPLH
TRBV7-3 ASSPGQAFGELF
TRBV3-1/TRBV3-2 ASSLRGNNSPLH
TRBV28 ASSVGTGDNNSPLH
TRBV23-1 ASSQFRSKGPPTGWYQPQH
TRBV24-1 ATSEATGVDGYT
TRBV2 ASSEARGDEQF
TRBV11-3 ASSTGAGIQY
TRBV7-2 ASSLGREPQPQH
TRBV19 ASSPGDRANYGYT
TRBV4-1 ASSQGTGVDIGELF
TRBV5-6 ASSPTGGANYGYT
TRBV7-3 ASSLRAASVNEQF
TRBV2 ATKSQGSTYGYT
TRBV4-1 ASSQGIGTGLATNEKLF
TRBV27 ASTPGGATEAF
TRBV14 ASSQVTRPTGELF
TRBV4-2 ASSPPADMNTEAF
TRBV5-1 ASSYGTPNTGELF
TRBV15 ATSRDGGYAEQF
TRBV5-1 ASSQQGSQETQY
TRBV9 ASSSRQGSQETQY
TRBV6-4 ASSRQANTGELF